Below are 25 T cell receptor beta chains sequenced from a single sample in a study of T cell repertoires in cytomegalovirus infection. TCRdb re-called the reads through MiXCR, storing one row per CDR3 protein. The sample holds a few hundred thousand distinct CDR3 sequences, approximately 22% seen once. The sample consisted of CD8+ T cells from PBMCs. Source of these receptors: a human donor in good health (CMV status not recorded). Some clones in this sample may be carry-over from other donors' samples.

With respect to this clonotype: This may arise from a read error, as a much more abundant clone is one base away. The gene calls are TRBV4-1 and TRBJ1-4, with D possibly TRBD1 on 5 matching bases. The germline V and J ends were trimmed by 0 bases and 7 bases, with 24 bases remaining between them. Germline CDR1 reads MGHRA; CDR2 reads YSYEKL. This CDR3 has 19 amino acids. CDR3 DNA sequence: TGCGCCAGCAGCCAAGATCCGGGCAGGGTGGGTTCGGAGCTTGAAAAACTGTTTTTT. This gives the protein CASSQDPGRVGSELEKLFF.

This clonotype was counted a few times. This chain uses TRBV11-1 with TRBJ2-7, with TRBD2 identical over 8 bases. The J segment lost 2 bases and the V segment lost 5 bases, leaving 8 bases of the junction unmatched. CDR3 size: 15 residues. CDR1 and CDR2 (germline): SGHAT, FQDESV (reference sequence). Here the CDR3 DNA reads TGTGCCAGCAGCCGAGGAGCGGGGGACACCTACGAGCAGTACTTC. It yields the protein CASSRGAGDTYEQYF.

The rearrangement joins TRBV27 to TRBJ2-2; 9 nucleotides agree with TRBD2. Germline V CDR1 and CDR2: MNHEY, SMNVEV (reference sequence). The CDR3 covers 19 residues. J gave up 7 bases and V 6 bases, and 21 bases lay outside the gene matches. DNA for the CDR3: TGTGCCAGCAGCCCGACCACTATTCTAGCGGGGTGGGGAGTCGGGGAGCTGTTTTTT. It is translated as CASSPTTILAGWGVGELFF.

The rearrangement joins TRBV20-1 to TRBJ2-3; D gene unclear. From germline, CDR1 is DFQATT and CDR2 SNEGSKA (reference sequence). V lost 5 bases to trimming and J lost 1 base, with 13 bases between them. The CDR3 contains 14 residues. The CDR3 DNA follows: TGCAGTGCTCGGGCCGATCGCGGCACAGATACGCAGTATTTT. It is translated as CSARADRGTDTQYF.

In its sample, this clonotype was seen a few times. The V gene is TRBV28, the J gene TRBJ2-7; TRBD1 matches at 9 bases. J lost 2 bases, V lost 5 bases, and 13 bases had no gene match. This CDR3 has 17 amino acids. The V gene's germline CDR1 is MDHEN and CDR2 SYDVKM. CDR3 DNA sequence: TGTGCCAGCAGTAAAAACCTCCGGTGGGACAGGGCCTACGAGCAGTACTTC. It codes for CASSKNLRWDRAYEQYF.

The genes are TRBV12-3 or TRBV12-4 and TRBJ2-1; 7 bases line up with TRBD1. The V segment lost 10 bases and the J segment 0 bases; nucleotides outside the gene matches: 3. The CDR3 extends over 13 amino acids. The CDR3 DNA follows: TGTGCCACCCGACAGGGCTCCTACAATGAGCAGTTCTTC. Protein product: CATRQGSYNEQFF.

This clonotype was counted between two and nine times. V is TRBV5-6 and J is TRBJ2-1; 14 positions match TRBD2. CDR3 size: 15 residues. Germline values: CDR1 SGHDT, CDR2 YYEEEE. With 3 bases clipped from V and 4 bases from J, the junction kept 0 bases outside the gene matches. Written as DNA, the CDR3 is TGTGCCAGCAGCTGGACTAGCGGGAGGTACAATGAGCAGTTCTTC. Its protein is CASSWTSGRYNEQFF.

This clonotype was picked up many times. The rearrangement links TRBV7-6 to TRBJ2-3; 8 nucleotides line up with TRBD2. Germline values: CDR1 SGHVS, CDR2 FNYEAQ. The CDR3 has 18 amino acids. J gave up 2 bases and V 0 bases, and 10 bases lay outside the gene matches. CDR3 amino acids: CASSLAQERGTPTDTQYF. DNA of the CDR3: TGTGCCAGCAGCTTAGCGCAGGAGCGGGGGACGCCCACAGATACGCAGTATTTT.

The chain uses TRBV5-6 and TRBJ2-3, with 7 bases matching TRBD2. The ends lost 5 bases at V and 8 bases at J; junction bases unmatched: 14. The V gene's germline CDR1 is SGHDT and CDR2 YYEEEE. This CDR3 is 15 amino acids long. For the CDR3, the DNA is TGTGCCAGCAGGGACGGCCAATTTAGGGAGGGTACGCAGTATTTT. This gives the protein CASRDGQFREGTQYF.

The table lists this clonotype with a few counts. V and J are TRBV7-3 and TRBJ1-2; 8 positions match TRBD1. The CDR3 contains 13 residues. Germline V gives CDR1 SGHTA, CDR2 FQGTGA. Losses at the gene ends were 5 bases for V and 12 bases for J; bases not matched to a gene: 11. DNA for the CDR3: TGTGCCAGCAGCCCAACTCAGGGACAGGTGAACACCTTC. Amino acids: CASSPTQGQVNTF.

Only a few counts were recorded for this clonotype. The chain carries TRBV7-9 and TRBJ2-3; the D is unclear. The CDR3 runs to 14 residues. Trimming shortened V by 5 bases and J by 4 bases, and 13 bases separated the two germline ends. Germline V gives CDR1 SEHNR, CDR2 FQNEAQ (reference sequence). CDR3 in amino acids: CASSPWARPDTQYF. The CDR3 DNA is TGTGCCAGCAGCCCCTGGGCTAGGCCAGATACGCAGTATTTT.

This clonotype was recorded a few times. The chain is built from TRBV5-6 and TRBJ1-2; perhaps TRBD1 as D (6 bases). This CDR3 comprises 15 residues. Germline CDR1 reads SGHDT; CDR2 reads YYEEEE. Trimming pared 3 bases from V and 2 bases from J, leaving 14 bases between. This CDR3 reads CASSYGTPINYGYTF. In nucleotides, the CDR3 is TGTGCCAGCAGCTATGGGACACCAATAAACTATGGCTACACCTTC.

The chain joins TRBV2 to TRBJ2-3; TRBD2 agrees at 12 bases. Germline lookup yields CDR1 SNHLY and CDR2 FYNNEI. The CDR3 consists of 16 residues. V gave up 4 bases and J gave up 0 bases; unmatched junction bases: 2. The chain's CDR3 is CASSGLAGASTDTQYF. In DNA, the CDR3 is TGTGCCAGCAGTGGACTAGCGGGGGCCAGCACAGATACGCAGTATTTT.

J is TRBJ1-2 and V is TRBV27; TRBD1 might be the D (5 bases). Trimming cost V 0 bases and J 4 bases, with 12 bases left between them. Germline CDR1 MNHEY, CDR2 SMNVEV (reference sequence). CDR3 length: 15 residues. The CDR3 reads CASSLSRGSTYGYTF. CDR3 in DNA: TGTGCCAGCAGTTTATCAAGGGGCTCCACCTATGGCTACACCTTC.

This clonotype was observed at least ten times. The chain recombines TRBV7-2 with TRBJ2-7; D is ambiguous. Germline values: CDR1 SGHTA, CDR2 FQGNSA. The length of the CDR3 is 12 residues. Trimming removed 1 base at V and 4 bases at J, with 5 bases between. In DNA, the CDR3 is TGTGCCAGCAGCTTAGGGGTATACGAGCAGTACTTC. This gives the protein CASSLGVYEQYF.

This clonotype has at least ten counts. This chain's CDR3 is CASSLSGTTNTGELFF. Written as DNA, the CDR3 is TGTGCCAGCAGCTTATCCGGGACAACTAACACCGGGGAGCTGTTTTTT. The chain recombines TRBV7-9 with TRBJ2-2; D is possibly TRBD1 (6 bases). Germline-derived CDR1 and CDR2 are SEHNR and FQNEAQ (reference sequence). The CDR3 has 16 amino acids. The V gene lost 2 bases and the J gene lost 2 bases, with 12 bases spanning the gap.

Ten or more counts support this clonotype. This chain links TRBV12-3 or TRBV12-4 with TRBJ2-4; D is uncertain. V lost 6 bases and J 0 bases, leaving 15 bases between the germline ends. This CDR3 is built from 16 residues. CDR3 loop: CASSKWVALAKNIQYF. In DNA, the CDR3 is TGTGCCAGCAGCAAGTGGGTGGCCCTAGCCAAAAACATTCAGTACTTC.

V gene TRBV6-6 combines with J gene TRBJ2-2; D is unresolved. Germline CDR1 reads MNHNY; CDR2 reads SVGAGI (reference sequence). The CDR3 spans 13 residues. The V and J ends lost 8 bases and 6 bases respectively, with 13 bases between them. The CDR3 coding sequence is TGTGCCAGCCGAGAGTTCACCTCCGGGGAGCTGTTTTTT. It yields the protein CASREFTSGELFF.

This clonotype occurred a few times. The CDR3 nucleotides read TGTGCCAGCAGTGAAGGACACTATAGCAATCAGCCCCAGCATTTT. It is translated as CASSEGHYSNQPQHF. V gene TRBV2 combines with J gene TRBJ1-5; D remains ambiguous. The V and J ends lost 1 base and 0 bases respectively, with 7 bases between them. Per germline, CDR1 SNHLY and CDR2 FYNNEI. The length of the CDR3 is 15 residues.

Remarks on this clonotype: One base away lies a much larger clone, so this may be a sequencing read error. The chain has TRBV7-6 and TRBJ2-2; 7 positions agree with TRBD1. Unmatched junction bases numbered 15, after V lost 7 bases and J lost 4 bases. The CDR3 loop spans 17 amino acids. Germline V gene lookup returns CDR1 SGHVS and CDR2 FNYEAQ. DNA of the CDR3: TGTGCCAGCAACACGCCGCTCGGACAGGCGGGCACCGGGGAGCTGTTTTTT. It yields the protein CASNTPLGQAGTGELFF.

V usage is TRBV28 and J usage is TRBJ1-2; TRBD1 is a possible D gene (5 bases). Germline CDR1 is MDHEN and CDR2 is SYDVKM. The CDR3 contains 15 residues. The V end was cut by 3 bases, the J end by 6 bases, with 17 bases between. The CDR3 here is CASSFGTSLPDGYTF. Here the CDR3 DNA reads TGTGCCAGCAGTTTCGGGACCTCTTTACCGGATGGCTACACCTTC.

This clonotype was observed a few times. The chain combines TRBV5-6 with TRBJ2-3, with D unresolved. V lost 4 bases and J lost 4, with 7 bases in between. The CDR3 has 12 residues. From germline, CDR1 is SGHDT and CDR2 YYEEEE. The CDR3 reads CASSRLPDTQYF. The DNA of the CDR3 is TGTGCCAGCAGCCGCTTACCAGATACGCAGTATTTT.

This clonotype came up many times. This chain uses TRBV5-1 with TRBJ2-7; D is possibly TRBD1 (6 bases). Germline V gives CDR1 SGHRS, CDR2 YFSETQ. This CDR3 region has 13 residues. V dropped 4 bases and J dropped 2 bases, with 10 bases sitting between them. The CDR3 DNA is TGCGCCAGCAGCCCCTGGGACACCTACGAGCAGTACTTC. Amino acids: CASSPWDTYEQYF. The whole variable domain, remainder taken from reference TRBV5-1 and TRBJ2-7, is KAGVTQTPRYLIKTRGQQVTLSCSPISGHRSVSWYQQTPGQGLQFLFEYFSETQRNKGNFPGRFSGRQFSNSRSEMNVSTLELGDSALYLCASSPWDTYEQYFGPGTRLTVT.

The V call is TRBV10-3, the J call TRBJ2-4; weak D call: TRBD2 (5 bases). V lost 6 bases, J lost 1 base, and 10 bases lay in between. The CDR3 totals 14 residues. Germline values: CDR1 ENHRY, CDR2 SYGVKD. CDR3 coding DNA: TGTGCCATCAGCCCCGGGGAGGCCAAAAACATTCAGTACTTC. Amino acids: CAISPGEAKNIQYF.

The CDR3 coding sequence is TGTGCCAGCAGTTCCCTGGGACAGGCCCAAGAGACCCAGTACTTC. Translated: CASSSLGQAQETQYF. The rearrangement uses TRBV7-3 and TRBJ2-5; TRBD1 matches 8 bases. The CDR3 has 15 residues. With V trimmed by 6 bases and J by 1 base, 7 bases remained unmatched. Germline V CDR1 and CDR2: SGHTA, FQGTGA.